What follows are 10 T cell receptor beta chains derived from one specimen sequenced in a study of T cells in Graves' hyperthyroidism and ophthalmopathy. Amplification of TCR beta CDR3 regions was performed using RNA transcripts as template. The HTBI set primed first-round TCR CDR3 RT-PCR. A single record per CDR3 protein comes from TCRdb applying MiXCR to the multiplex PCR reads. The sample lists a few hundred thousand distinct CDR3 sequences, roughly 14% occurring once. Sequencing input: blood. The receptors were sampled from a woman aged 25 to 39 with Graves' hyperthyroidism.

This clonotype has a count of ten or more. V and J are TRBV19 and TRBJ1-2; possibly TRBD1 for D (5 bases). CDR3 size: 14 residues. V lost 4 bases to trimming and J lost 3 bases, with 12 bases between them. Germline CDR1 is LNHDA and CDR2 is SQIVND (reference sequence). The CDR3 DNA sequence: TGTGCCAGTAGTAGGGGGAGCACCTACTATGGCTACACCTTC. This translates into CASSRGSTYYGYTF.

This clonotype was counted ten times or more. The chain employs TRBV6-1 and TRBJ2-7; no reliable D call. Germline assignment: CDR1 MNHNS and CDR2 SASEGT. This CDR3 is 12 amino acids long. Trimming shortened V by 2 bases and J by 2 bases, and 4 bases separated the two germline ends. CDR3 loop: CASSEPPYEQYF. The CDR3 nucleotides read TGTGCCAGCAGTGAACCTCCCTACGAGCAGTACTTC.

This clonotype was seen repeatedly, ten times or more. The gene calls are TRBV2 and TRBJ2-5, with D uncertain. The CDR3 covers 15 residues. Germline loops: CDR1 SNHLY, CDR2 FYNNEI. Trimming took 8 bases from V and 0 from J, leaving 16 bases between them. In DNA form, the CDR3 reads TGTGCCAGCGCGGATAGGGCGACTTACCAAGAGACCCAGTACTTC. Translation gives CASADRATYQETQYF.

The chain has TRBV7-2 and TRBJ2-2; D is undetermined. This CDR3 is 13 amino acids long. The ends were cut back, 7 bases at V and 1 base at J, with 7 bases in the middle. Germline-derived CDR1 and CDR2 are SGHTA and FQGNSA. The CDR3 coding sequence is TGTGCCAGCATCGGGCGGAACACCGGGGAGCTGTTTTTT. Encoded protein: CASIGRNTGELFF. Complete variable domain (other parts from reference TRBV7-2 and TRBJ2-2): GAGVSQSPSNKVTEKGKDVELRCDPISGHTALYWYRQSLGQGLEFLIYFQGNSAPDKSGLPSDRFSAERTGGSVSTLTIQRTQQEDSAVYLCASIGRNTGELFFGEGSRLTVL.

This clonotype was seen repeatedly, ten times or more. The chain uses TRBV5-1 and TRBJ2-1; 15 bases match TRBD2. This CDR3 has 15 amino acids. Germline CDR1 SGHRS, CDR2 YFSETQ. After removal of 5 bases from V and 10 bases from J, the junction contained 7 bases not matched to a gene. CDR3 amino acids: CASSSRTSGRVEQFF. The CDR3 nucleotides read TGCGCCAGCAGTTCTAGGACTAGCGGGAGGGTAGAGCAGTTCTTC.

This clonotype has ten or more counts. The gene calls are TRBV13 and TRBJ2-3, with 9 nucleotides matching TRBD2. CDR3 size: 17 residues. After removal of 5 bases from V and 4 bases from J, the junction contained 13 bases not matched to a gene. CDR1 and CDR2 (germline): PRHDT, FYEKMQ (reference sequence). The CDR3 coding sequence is TGTGCCAGCAGCGAAATTAGACTAGCGGATGTTCCAGATACGCAGTATTTT. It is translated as CASSEIRLADVPDTQYF.

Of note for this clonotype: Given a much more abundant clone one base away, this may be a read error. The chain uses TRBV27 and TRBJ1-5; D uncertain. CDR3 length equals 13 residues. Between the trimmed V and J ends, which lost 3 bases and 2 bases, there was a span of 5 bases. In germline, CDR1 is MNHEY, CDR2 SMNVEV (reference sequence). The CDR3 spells CASSFSGNQPQHF. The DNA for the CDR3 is TGTGCCAGCAGTTTCTCGGGCAATCAGCCCCAGCATTTT.

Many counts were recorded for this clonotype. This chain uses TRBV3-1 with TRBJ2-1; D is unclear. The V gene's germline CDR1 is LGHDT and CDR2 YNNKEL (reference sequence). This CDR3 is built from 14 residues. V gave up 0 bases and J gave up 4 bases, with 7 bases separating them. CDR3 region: CASSQERQYNEQFF. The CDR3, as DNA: TGTGCCAGCAGCCAAGAGAGGCAGTACAATGAGCAGTTCTTC.

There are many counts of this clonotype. The CDR3 DNA reads as TGTGCCAGCAGCTTATTGGAGGGGGATCAGCCCCAGCATTTT. This gives the protein CASSLLEGDQPQHF. The V call is TRBV7-9, the J call TRBJ1-5, with D perhaps TRBD1 (6 bases). The length of the CDR3 is 14 residues. V dropped 2 bases and J dropped 5 bases, with 10 bases sitting between them. Germline CDR1 and CDR2: SEHNR and FQNEAQ (reference sequence).

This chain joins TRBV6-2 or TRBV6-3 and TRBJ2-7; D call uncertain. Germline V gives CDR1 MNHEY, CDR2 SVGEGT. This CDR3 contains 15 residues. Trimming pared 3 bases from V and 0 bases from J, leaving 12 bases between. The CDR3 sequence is CASSYLAGTSYEQYF. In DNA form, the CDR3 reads TGTGCCAGCAGTTATTTGGCCGGAACCTCCTACGAGCAGTACTTC.